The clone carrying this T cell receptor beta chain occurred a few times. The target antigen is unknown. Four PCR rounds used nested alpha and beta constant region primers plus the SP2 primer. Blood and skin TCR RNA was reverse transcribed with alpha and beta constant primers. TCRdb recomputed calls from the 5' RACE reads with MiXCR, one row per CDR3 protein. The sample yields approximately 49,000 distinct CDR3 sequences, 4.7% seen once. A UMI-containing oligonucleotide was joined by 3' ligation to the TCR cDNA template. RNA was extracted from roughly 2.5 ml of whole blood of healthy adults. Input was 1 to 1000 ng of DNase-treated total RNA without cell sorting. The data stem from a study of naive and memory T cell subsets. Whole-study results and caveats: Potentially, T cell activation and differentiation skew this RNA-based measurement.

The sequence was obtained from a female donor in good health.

CDR3 bases: TGTGCCAGCAGCTTGGGGCCCAGGACGGGCCGAGGTGAGCAGTTCTTC. Its translation: CASSLGPRTGRGEQFF. This rearrangement joins TRBV7-8 to TRBJ2-1, with D possibly matching TRBD1 (5 bases). The germline V gene encodes CDR1 SGHVS and CDR2 FQNEAQ. The germline V and J ends were trimmed by 3 bases and 9 bases, with 21 bases remaining between them. The CDR3 is made up of 16 amino acids.